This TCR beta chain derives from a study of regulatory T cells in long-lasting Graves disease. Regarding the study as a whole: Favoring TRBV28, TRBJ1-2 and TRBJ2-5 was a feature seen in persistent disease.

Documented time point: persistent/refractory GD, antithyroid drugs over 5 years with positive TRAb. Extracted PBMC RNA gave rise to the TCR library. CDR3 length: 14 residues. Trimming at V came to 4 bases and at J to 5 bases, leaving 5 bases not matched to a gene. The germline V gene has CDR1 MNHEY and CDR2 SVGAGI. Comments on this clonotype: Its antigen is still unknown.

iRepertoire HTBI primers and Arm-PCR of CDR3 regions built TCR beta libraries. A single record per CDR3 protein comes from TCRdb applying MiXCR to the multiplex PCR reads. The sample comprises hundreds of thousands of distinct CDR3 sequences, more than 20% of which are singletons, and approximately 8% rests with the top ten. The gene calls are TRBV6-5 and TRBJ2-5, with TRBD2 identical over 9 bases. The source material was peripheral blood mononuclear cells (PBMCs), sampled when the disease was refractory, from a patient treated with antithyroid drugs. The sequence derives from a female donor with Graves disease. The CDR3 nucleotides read TGTGCCAGCAGTTTATGGCGGGGGGGGGAGACCCAGTACTTC. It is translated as CASSLWRGGETQYF.